This TCR beta chain is from a study of blood T cell repertoires in COVID-19. CDR1 is MNHEY, CDR2 SMNVEV, per germline (reference sequence). The V and J ends lost 6 bases and 2 bases, in that order; junction bases with no gene match: 3. This CDR3 has 14 amino acids. Per the original data handling: Estimated nucleated cell counts came from reference gene primer amplification. TCRdb's copy holds only in-frame clones and misses some; the assay was immunoSEQ multiplex PCR. V and J calls and clone size come straight from that table; D and trimming were deduced from the DNA. The sample has 39,000 or so clones; approximately 93% are singletons. A remark on this clone: The same CDR3 is also encoded by other DNA sequences in this sample.

The TCR comes from a man aged 50 to 59 with active COVID-19. The chain employs TRBV27 and TRBJ2-2, with 7 bases matching TRBD1. The sequenced sample was peripheral blood. In DNA, the CDR3 is TGTGCCAGCAGGACAGGGAGAAACACCGGGGAGCTGTTTTTT. This sequence encodes CASRTGRNTGELFF.